Listed below are T cell receptor beta chains from one sample, sequenced in a study of shared clonotypes between healthy human individuals. Assay: immunoSEQ multiplex PCR; the TCRdb copy retains only in-frame clones and omits some. The sample lists roughly 500,000 clones, around 78% seen once, with over 10% in the top ten. Sequenced sample: PBMCs. The origin of the receptors is a middle-aged woman in good health. Some clones in this sample may be carry-over from other donors' samples. Both conserved end residues are part of each CDR3. The D gene is left open where the match is weak. Some rows mark clone size as missing; the rest say once, few, many or name a class of expanded clone.

>TRBD1|TRBJ1-1|-|TRBV7-9
CASATGEDEAFF
TGTGCCAGCGCCACAGGGGAGGATGAAGCTTTCTTT
>-|TRBJ2-7|-|TRBV5-1
CASSLAADSYEQYF
TGCGCCAGCAGCTTGGCCGCGGACTCCTACGAGCAGTACTTC
>-|TRBJ2-5|-|TRBV15
CATSRDDQPWDTEQYF
TGTGCCACCAGCAGAGATGATCAACCGTGGGACACGGAGCAGTACTTC
>-|TRBJ2-7|-|TRBV10-3
CAISESQGIHEQYF
TGTGCCATCAGTGAGTCCCAGGGTATCCACGAGCAGTACTTC
>-|TRBJ2-5|-|TRBV11-1
CASSLGPSGLYQETQYF
TGTGCCAGCAGCTTAGGGCCCAGCGGACTGTACCAAGAGACCCAGTACTTC
>TRBD2|TRBJ2-7|-|TRBV5-1
CASSPTSGKAFYEQYF
TGCGCCAGCAGCCCGACTAGCGGGAAGGCCTTCTACGAGCAGTACTTC
>-|TRBJ2-3|-|TRBV7-6
CASSFTGISTDTQYF
TGTGCCAGCAGCTTCACAGGGATTAGCACAGATACGCAGTATTTT
>TRBD1|TRBJ1-5|-|TRBV28
CASSLLARGRRQPQHF
TGTGCCAGCAGTTTATTAGCCAGGGGGCGACGGCAGCCCCAGCATTTT
>TRBD2|TRBJ2-5|-|TRBV7-8
CASRRLAGNQETQYF
TGTGCCAGCAGAAGACTAGCGGGAAATCAAGAGACCCAGTACTTC
>-|TRBJ2-4|-|TRBV5-4
CASSPPGGAKNIQYF
TGTGCCAGCAGCCCACCCGGGGGTGCCAAAAACATTCAGTACTTC
>TRBD1|TRBJ2-2|-|TRBV19
CASSPDRGPTGELFF
TGTGCCAGTAGTCCGGACAGGGGCCCCACCGGGGAGCTGTTTTTT
>TRBD2|TRBJ2-1|-|TRBV28
CASSLSGSSGNEQFF
TGTGCCAGCAGTTTAAGTGGGTCTAGCGGGAACGAGCAGTTCTTC
>TRBD1|TRBJ2-3|-|TRBV27
CASSPGQGVEGQYF
TGTGCCAGCAGTCCGGGACAGGGGGTAGAAGGTCAGTATTTT
>-|TRBJ2-2|-|TRBV7-8
CASSLDGSATGELFF
TGTGCCAGCAGCTTAGATGGGTCGGCAACCGGGGAGCTGTTTTTT
>-|TRBJ2-2|few|TRBV4-3
CASSQDGRAGLHTGELFF
TGCGCCAGCAGCCAAGATGGTAGGGCAGGGTTGCACACCGGGGAGCTGTTTTTT
>-|TRBJ1-1|-|TRBV5-1
CASSLFSAMNTEAFF
TGCGCCAGCAGCTTGTTCTCGGCGATGAACACTGAAGCTTTCTTT
>-|TRBJ2-7|many|TRBV30
CAWSASVGEQYF
TGTGCCTGGAGTGCTTCGGTAGGTGAGCAGTACTTC
>-|TRBJ2-1|-|TRBV21-1
CASSKKLRLAGGRSYNEQFF
TGTGCCAGCAGCAAAAAGCTGAGACTAGCGGGAGGGCGGTCCTACAATGAGCAGTTCTTC
>TRBD2|TRBJ2-3|-|TRBV7-9
CASSRGLAGYTDTQYF
TGTGCCAGCAGCCGCGGACTAGCGGGCTACACAGATACGCAGTATTTT
>TRBD2|TRBJ2-3|-|TRBV7-6
CASSPSGSSYTQYF
TGTGCCAGCAGTCCTAGCGGGAGTTCATATACGCAGTATTTT
>-|TRBJ1-4|-|TRBV9
CASSAGGGLNEKLFF
TGTGCCAGCAGCGCCGGGGGAGGACTTAATGAAAAACTGTTTTTT
>-|TRBJ2-3|-|TRBV7-9
CASSSRAGRGLDTQYF
TGTGCCAGCAGCTCTAGGGCCGGGAGGGGGCTGGATACGCAGTATTTT
>-|TRBJ1-1|-|TRBV27
CASSPDRINTEAFF
TGTGCCAGCAGTCCAGACAGGATAAACACTGAAGCTTTCTTT
>TRBD1|TRBJ1-1|-|TRBV20-1
CSALGQEEAFF
TGCAGTGCCCTTGGACAGGAAGAAGCTTTCTTT
>-|TRBJ1-1|few|TRBV30
CAWSDGGEAFF
TGTGCCTGGAGTGACGGAGGTGAAGCTTTCTTT
>TRBD2|TRBJ2-1|-|TRBV27
CASSSSSGRALANEQFF
TGTGCCAGCAGTAGCTCTAGCGGGAGGGCCCTCGCCAATGAGCAGTTCTTC
>-|TRBJ2-5|-|TRBV2
CASSEWTNQETQYF
TGTGCCAGCAGTGAATGGACCAACCAAGAGACCCAGTACTTC
>-|TRBJ1-3|-|TRBV7-2
CASSLGGGASGNTIYF
TGTGCCAGCAGCTTAGGAGGGGGAGCCTCTGGAAACACCATATATTTT
>TRBD2|TRBJ2-7|-|TRBV5-4
CASSLELADYEQYF
TGTGCCAGCAGCTTGGAACTAGCGGATTACGAGCAGTACTTC
>-|TRBJ1-5|-|TRBV10-3
CATVRETNQPQHF
TGTGCCACCGTCAGGGAAACCAATCAGCCCCAGCATTTT
>-|TRBJ2-5|-|TRBV7-8
CASSLNRLQTQYF
TGTGCCAGCAGCTTGAACAGGCTACAGACCCAGTACTTC
>-|TRBJ1-2|-|TRBV4-2
CASSQEVRSQAIYGYTF
TGTGCCAGCAGCCAAGAGGTCCGGTCACAGGCGATTTATGGCTACACCTTC
>TRBD1|TRBJ2-1|-|TRBV7-6
CASSLRGTEHREQFF
TGTGCCAGCAGCTTAAGGGGGACAGAGCACCGTGAGCAGTTCTTC
>TRBD2|TRBJ2-7|once|TRBV6-1
CASSGSSGSLYEQYF
TGTGCCAGCAGTGGGTCTAGCGGGAGTTTATACGAGCAGTACTTC
>-|TRBJ1-3|-|TRBV28
CASSYWDLSGNTIYF
TGTGCCAGCAGTTACTGGGACCTCTCTGGAAACACCATATATTTT
>-|TRBJ2-5|-|TRBV5-8
CASSLVFSGETQYF
TGTGCCAGCAGCTTGGTGTTCTCGGGGGAGACCCAGTACTTC
>-|TRBJ2-7|-|TRBV11-2
CASSLAGGEGFEQYF
TGTGCCAGCAGCTTAGCAGGTGGAGAAGGGTTCGAGCAGTACTTC
>-|TRBJ2-1|few|TRBV10-3
CAISAGHGDEQFF
TGTGCCATCAGTGCTGGTCATGGGGATGAGCAGTTCTTC
>-|TRBJ2-7|-|TRBV15
CATRGSTYEQYF
TGTGCCACCAGAGGCTCCACCTACGAGCAGTACTTC
>-|TRBJ1-4|-|TRBV6-1
CASVGAATNEKLFF
TGTGCCAGCGTGGGGGCAGCAACTAATGAAAAACTGTTTTTT
>TRBD1|TRBJ2-1|once|TRBV5-1
CASSTTGTGGDEQFF
TGCGCCAGCAGCACTACCGGGACAGGGGGCGATGAGCAGTTCTTC
>-|TRBJ2-7|many|TRBV6-4
CASIERGGQRYEQYF
TGTGCCAGCATCGAACGGGGGGGACAGCGCTACGAGCAGTACTTC
>-|TRBJ2-1|few|TRBV5-6
CASSPVMNEQFF
TGTGCCAGCAGCCCCGTTATGAATGAGCAGTTCTTC
>-|TRBJ2-1|-|TRBV30
CAWTRNSYNEQFF
TGTGCCTGGACCAGGAACTCCTACAATGAGCAGTTCTTC
>-|TRBJ2-7|-|TRBV2
CASSPTGRPYEQYF
TGTGCCAGCAGCCCTACTGGACGGCCCTACGAGCAGTACTTC
>TRBD2|TRBJ2-1|-|TRBV6-5
CASSYSRGLEGGVQFF
TGTGCCAGCAGTTACTCGAGGGGACTAGAAGGGGGTGTGCAGTTCTTC
>-|TRBJ1-4|few|TRBV2
CASSESPGGMFF
TGTGCCAGCAGTGAATCCCCGGGGGGAATGTTTTTT
>TRBD1|TRBJ2-7|-|TRBV25-1
CASNPGQGNYEQYF
TGTGCCAGCAATCCGGGACAGGGCAACTACGAGCAGTACTTC
>-|TRBJ2-2|-|TRBV19
CATQRGRGTGELFF
TGTGCCACCCAGAGGGGGAGGGGGACCGGGGAGCTGTTTTTT
>-|TRBJ2-7|-|TRBV28
CASSFLRYSPYEQYF
TGTGCCAGCAGTTTCCTCCGCTACTCACCCTACGAGCAGTACTTC
>-|TRBJ1-1|-|TRBV7-2
CASSLEMGSGAFF
TGTGCCAGCAGCTTAGAAATGGGAAGCGGAGCTTTCTTT
>TRBD2|TRBJ2-3|-|TRBV5-8
CASTPGLAVRRGGTDTQYF
TGTGCCAGCACCCCGGGACTAGCGGTACGGCGGGGCGGCACAGATACGCAGTATTTT